The 2 T cell receptor beta chains listed next were all sequenced from one sample in a study of monozygotic twins with cystic fibrosis. Profiled with immunoSEQ multiplex PCR; TCRdb holds only in-frame clones, not every one. Among about 20,000 clones, about 90% were seen once, and the ten largest hold about 1.4%. Source material: blood. The receptors derive from a girl aged 2-9 years with cystic fibrosis.

In this sample, this clone turned up once. The rearrangement joins TRBV2 to TRBJ2-7; D may be TRBD2 (5 bases). The V end lost 6 bases, the J end lost 6 bases, and 18 bases lay between the germline ends. CDR3 size: 14 residues. Germline-derived CDR1 and CDR2 are SNHLY and FYNNEI. The CDR3 region is CASSGGLLAGEQYF. The CDR3 DNA reads TGTGCCAGCAGCGGCGGACTCCTGGCTGGCGAGCAGTACTTC.

The rearrangement links TRBV12-2 to TRBJ1-3. TRBV12-2 is a pseudogene. This CDR3 spans 16 amino acids. CDR3 region: CASRPLDGDSGNTIYF. The CDR3 DNA sequence: TGTGCAAGTCGCCCGCTAGACGGAGACTCTGGAAACACCATATATTTT.